This paragraph covers one T cell receptor (beta chain) sequence. The CDR3 spans 16 residues. Per germline, CDR1 SGHRS and CDR2 YFSETQ. V lost 2 bases and J lost 10; bases outside the gene matches: 13. In the source study's methods: Estimates of nucleated cell counts were drawn from the amplification of reference gene primers. Libraries were prepared by immunoSEQ multiplex PCR; TCRdb keeps only in-frame clonotypes and omits some of them. The DNA was the basis for D and trimming; V, J and clone size are from that table. The table has about 160,000 clones, approximately 80% seen once. The data derive from a study of blood T cell repertoires in COVID-19. Study details: Whether acute or convalescent, the COVID-19 samples came from the United States, Italy and Spain. Nucleic acid was either cDNA or gDNA, and it came from T cells, B-cell-depleted T cells, or PBMCs.

The gene calls are TRBV5-1 and TRBJ2-1, with 9 bases aligning to TRBD2. The sample consisted of peripheral blood. The receptor comes from an elderly woman with active or convalescent COVID-19. Written as DNA, the CDR3 is TGCGCCAGCAGCTTATCGAGCGGGGGGTCTATAGGAGAGCAGTTCTTC. Protein sequence: CASSLSSGGSIGEQFF.